A selection of T cell receptor beta chains follows, all from one sample in a study of identical twins. Via MiXCR, TCRdb re-called the 5' RACE reads, giving one row per CDR3 protein. Of hundreds of thousands of distinct CDR3 sequences detected, 21% appear once; the ten largest clones hold 4% to 4.5%. This sample was also put to use in a study of T cells expressing NK-cell markers.

Material for sequencing was PBMCs. The receptors here all came from a woman aged 18 to 35 in good health. Both conserved end residues are part of each CDR3. A D gene is named only where the DNA matches it firmly. The size of a clone is reported for some rows only, either as once, few or many, or as a class for expanded clones.

V gene	D gene	clone size	J gene	CDR3 DNA	CDR3 protein
TRBV12-3/TRBV12-4	TRBD2	-	TRBJ2-3	TGTGCCAGCAGTTTCCAACCGGGACTAGCGTCAGATACGCAGTATTTT	CASSFQPGLASDTQYF
TRBV5-1	-	-	TRBJ1-1	TGCGCCAGCAGTTTGGAACCCCAAAGGACTGAAGCTTTCTTT	CASSLEPQRTEAFF
TRBV4-1	TRBD2	-	TRBJ2-1	TGCGCCAGCAGCCCCTCCTTCCGAGCGGGGGTCTGGGGTGAGCAGTTCTTC	CASSPSFRAGVWGEQFF
TRBV10-3	-	many	TRBJ2-5	TGTGCCACCGGGGTGGCGGAAGGCCAAGAGACCCAGTACTTC	CATGVAEGQETQYF
TRBV18	-	few	TRBJ2-1	TGTGCCAGCTCACCGTCCGCGGACTCCTACAATGAGCAGTTCTTC	CASSPSADSYNEQFF
TRBV29-1	-	-	TRBJ1-2	TGCAGCGTTGAACAGGGCGCGCACACCTTC	CSVEQGAHTF
TRBV12-3/TRBV12-4	TRBD2	-	TRBJ2-1	TGTGCCAGCAGTTTATTCCGGGGGGAGATCTACAATGAGCAGTTCTTC	CASSLFRGEIYNEQFF
TRBV5-1	-	many	TRBJ2-3	TGCGCCAGCAGCTTGGGGGGGAAGACAGATACGCAGTATTTT	CASSLGGKTDTQYF
TRBV15	TRBD2	few	TRBJ2-7	TGTGCCACCAGCAGAGATCCGACTAGCGCCTACGAGCAGTACTTC	CATSRDPTSAYEQYF
TRBV5-1	-	once	TRBJ2-1	TGCGCCAGCAGCTTGGGCATTGGGGACCCCTACAATGAGCAGTTCTTC	CASSLGIGDPYNEQFF
TRBV19	-	-	TRBJ1-4	TGTGCCAGTAGTATAGATCGCAGAGCGGCTAATGAAAAACTGTTTTTT	CASSIDRRAANEKLFF
TRBV29-1	-	many	TRBJ1-5	TGCAGCGTTCGCCAGGGTTTTAATCAGCCCCAGCATTTT	CSVRQGFNQPQHF
TRBV6-1	TRBD1	few	TRBJ2-7	TGTGCCAGCAGTCCGTGGGGGACAGAATACGAGCAGTACTTC	CASSPWGTEYEQYF
TRBV3-1	-	few	TRBJ2-2	TGTGCCAGCAGCCGAGGAGGGGTGAACACCGGGGAGCTGTTTTTT	CASSRGGVNTGELFF